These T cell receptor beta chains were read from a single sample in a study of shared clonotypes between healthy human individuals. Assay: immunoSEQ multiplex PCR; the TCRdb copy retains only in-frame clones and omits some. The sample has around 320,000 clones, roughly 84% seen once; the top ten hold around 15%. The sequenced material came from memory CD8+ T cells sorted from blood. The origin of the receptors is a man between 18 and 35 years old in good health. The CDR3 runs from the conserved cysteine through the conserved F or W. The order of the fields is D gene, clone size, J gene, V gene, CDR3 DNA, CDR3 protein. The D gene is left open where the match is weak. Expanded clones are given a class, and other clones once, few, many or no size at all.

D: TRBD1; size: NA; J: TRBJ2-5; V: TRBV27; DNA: TGTGCCAGCAAGTTGCAGGGGGACCAAGAGACCCAGTACTTC; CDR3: CASKLQGDQETQYF
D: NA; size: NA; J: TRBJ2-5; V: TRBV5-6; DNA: TGTGCCAGCAGTCTGGACATCCAAGAGACCCAGTACTTC; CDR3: CASSLDIQETQYF
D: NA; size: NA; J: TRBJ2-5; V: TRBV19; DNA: TGTGCCAGTAGTCTAATCTTCAGGGGACTCCAAGAGACCCAGTACTTC; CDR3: CASSLIFRGLQETQYF
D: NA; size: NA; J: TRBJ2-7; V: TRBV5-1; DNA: TGCGCCAGCAGCTTGGGGAGAAACTCCTACGAGCAGTACTTC; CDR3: CASSLGRNSYEQYF
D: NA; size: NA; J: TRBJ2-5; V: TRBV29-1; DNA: TGCAGCGTTGATAGTCAGTACCAAGAGACCCAGTACTTC; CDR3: CSVDSQYQETQYF
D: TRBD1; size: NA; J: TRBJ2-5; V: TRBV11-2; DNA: TGTGCCAGCAGCCACCGGGACAGGGGGTACCAAGAGACCCAGTACTTC; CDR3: CASSHRDRGYQETQYF
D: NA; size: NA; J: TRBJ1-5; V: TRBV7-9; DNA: TGTGCCAGCAGCTTAGTGGGGGACTATAGCAATCAGCCCCAGCATTTT; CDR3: CASSLVGDYSNQPQHF
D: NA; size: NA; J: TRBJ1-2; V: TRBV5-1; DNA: TGCGCCAGCAGCTTCCCCCGGGCCCGCAGATACACCTTC; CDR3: CASSFPRARRYTF
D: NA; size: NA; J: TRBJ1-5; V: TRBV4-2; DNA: TGTGCCAGCAGCGAGATCGGGGAATGGAATCAGCCCCAGCATTTT; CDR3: CASSEIGEWNQPQHF
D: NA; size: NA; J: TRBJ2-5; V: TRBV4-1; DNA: TGCGCCAGCAGCCAAGATCCCGGGGCTTGGGGGGAGACCCAGTACTTC; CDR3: CASSQDPGAWGETQYF
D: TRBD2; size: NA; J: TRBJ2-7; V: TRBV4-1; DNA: TGCGCCAGCAGCCAAGATAGGACTAGTGGGCTCGAGCAGTACTTC; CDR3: CASSQDRTSGLEQYF
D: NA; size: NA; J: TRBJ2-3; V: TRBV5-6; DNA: TGTGCCAGCAGCTTCCGGCAGAGCACAGATACGCAGTATTTT; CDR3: CASSFRQSTDTQYF
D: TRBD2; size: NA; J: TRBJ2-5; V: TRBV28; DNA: TGTGCCAGCATTATGGCGGGGGGTCCCTCCGGCCGTGAGACCCAGTACTTC; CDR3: CASIMAGGPSGRETQYF
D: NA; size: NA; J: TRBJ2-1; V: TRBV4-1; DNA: TGCGCCAGCAGCCCCCCCTGGCTTAGCTCCTACAATGAGCAGTTCTTC; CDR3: CASSPPWLSSYNEQFF
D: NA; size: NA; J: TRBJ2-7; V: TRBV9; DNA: TGTGCCAGCAGCGTAGGTGACAGTGTATCCTACGAGCAGTACTTC; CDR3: CASSVGDSVSYEQYF
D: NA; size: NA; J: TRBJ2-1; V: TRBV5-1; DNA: TGCGCCAGCAGCCAAGGAGCCTATCAGGCTAATGAGCAGTTCTTC; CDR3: CASSQGAYQANEQFF
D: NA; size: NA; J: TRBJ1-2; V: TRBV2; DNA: TGTGCCAGCATCCGACGGAACCTGCGGGCCTATGGCTACACCTTC; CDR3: CASIRRNLRAYGYTF
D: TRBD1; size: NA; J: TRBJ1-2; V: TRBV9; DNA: TGTGCCAGCAGCGCCCTGGGACAGGGGGCTTGGGATGGCTACACCTTC; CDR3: CASSALGQGAWDGYTF
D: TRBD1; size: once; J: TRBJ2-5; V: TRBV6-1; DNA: TGTGCCAGTTTCGGACAGGGTAAAGAGACCCAGTACTTC; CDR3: CASFGQGKETQYF
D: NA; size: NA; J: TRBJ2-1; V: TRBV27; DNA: TGTGCCAGCAGTTTAACCCCTCGGCAGGACTACAATGAGCAGTTCTTC; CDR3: CASSLTPRQDYNEQFF
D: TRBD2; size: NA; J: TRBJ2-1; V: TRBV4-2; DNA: TGTGCCAGCAGCCTGAGGGACTACAACAATGAGCAGTTCTTC; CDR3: CASSLRDYNNEQFF
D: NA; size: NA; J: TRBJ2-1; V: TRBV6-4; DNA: TGTGCCAAAGAGCGGGCCTGGAATGAGCAGTTCTTC; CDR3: CAKERAWNEQFF
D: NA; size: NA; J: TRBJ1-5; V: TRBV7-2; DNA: TGTGCCAGCAGCTCGGGGTTCAATAGCAATCAGCCCCAGCATTTT; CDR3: CASSSGFNSNQPQHF
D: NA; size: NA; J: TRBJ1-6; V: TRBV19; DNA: TGTGCCAGTAGTATACGTTTCGGGGATTCACCCCTCCACTTT; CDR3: CASSIRFGDSPLHF
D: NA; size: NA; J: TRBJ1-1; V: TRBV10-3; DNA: TGTGCCATCAGTGAGTCGGTCACAGCGGGTCGGGACACTGAAGCTTTCTTT; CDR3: CAISESVTAGRDTEAFF
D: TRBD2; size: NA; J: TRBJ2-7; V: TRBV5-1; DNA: TGCGCCAGCAGCCATTCCGGGACTAGCGGGAGCTCCTACGAGCAGTACTTC; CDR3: CASSHSGTSGSSYEQYF
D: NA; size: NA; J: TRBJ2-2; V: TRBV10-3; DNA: TGTGCCATCAGTGCCCCGGGGGCATCAGGGGAGCTGTTTTTT; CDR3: CAISAPGASGELFF
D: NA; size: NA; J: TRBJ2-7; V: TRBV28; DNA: TGTGCCAGCAATGAACTGGGGGGTAGGTCCTACGAGCAGTACTTC; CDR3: CASNELGGRSYEQYF
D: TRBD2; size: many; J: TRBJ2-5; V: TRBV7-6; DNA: TGTGCCAGCAGCTTAGGAGGCGGGGGGTACCAAGAGACCCAGTACTTC; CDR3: CASSLGGGGYQETQYF
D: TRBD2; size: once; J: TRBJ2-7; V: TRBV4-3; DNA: TGCGCCAGCAGCCAAGTCCTAGCGGGAGAAAGGGAGCAGTACTTC; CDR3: CASSQVLAGEREQYF
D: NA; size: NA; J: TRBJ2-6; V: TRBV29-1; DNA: TGCAGCGTCGAATTGCTCTCTGGGGCCAACGTCCTGACTTTC; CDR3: CSVELLSGANVLTF
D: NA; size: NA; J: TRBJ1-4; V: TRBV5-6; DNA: TGTGCCAGCAGCTTGGCGTCCCAGGAAAAACTGTTTTTT; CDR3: CASSLASQEKLFF
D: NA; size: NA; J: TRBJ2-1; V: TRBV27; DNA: TGTGCCAGCAGTTGGGCGCCGTGGCCCCATGAGCAGTTCTTC; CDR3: CASSWAPWPHEQFF
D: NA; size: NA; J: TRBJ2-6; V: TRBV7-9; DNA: TGTGCCAGCAGCTTAATGTACGACTCTGGGGCCAACGTCCTGACTTTC; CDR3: CASSLMYDSGANVLTF
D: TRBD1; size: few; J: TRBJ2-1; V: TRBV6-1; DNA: TGTGCCAGCAATCAGTGGACAGGGGAAGAGAATGAGCAGTTCTTC; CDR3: CASNQWTGEENEQFF
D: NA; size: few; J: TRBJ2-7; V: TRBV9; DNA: TGTGCCAGCAGCGTAGCAGGGGAGGGTTACGAGCAGTACTTC; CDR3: CASSVAGEGYEQYF
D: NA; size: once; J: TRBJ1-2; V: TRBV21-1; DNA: TGTGCCAGCAACCCAGGAGGGACGGGGTACTATGGCTACACCTTC; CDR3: CASNPGGTGYYGYTF
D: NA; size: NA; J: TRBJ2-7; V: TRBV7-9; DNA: TGTGCCAGCAGCTACAGTCCGTATTCCCGCAGGGGGGTGGCCTACGAGCAGTACTTC; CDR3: CASSYSPYSRRGVAYEQYF
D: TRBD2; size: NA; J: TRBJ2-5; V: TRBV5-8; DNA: TGTGCCAGCAGCTTGAAATCTAACGGGAGGGCCACAGAGACCCAGTACTTC; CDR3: CASSLKSNGRATETQYF
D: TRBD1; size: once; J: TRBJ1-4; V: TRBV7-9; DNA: TGTGCCAGCAGCTTAGCCCGAACAGGGGAGGGTGAAAAACTGTTTTTT; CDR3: CASSLARTGEGEKLFF
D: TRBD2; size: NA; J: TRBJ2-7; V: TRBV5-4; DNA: TGTGCCAGCAGCCCGGGACTAGCGGGAGAGTGGGTCTACGAGCAGTACTTC; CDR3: CASSPGLAGEWVYEQYF
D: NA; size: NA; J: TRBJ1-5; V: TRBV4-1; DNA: TGCGCCAGCAGCCAAAATACCAATCAGCCCCAGCATTTT; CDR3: CASSQNTNQPQHF
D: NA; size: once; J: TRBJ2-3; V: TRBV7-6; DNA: TGTGCCAGCAGCTTAGCGCAGTCTGATACGCAGTATTTT; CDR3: CASSLAQSDTQYF
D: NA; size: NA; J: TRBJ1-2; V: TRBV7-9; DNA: TGTGCCAGCAGCTTAGAGCAGGGATGGAACTATGGCTACACCTTC; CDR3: CASSLEQGWNYGYTF
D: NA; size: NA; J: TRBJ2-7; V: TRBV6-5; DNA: TGTGCCAGCAGTTACGGTGGGACCTCCTACGAGCAGTACTTC; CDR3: CASSYGGTSYEQYF
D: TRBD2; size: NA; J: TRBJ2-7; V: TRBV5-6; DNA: TGTGCCAGCAGCTCGTCGGCGGGGGGCCGGAGGGAGCAGTACTTC; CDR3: CASSSSAGGRREQYF
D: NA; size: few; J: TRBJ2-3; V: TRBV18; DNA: TGTGCCAGCTCACCACCCGATAGTGGTGACGGTACGCAGTATTTT; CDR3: CASSPPDSGDGTQYF